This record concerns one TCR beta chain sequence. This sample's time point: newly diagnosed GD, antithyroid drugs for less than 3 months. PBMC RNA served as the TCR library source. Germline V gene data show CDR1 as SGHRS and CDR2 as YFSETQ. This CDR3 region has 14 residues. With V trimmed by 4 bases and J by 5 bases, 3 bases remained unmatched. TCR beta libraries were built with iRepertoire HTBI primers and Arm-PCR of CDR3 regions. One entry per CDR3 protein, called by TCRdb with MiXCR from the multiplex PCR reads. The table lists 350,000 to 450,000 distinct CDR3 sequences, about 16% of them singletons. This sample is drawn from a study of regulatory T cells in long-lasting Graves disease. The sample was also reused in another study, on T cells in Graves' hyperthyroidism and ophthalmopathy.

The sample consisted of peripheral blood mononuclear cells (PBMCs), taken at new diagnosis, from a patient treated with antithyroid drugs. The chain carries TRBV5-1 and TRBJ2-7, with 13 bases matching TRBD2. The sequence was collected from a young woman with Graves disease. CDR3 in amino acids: CASSPGTSGNEQYF. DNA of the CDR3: TGCGCCAGCAGCCCCGGGACTAGCGGGAACGAGCAGTACTTC.